The 18 T cell receptor beta chains presented below share a single source sample, sequenced in a study of cytomegalovirus exposure and HLA in healthy donors. The PCR used 60 Vbeta and 13 Jbeta primers. Assay used: immunoSEQ multiplex PCR; TCRdb lists only in-frame clones, some missing. The data show 100,000 to 150,000 clones, over 70% seen once. Material: PBMCs. These receptors were obtained from a woman in her thirties or forties in good health and CMV-seronegative.

The chain couples TRBV7-9 to TRBJ1-2; TRBD1 matches 8 bases. Germline CDR1 SEHNR, CDR2 FQNEAQ (reference sequence). This CDR3 has 15 amino acids. Germline trimming cut 1 base from V and 3 bases from J; bases unmatched to any gene: 4. CDR3 in DNA: TGTGCCAGCAGCTTAGATCAGGGGGCTGACTATGGCTACACCTTC. It codes for CASSLDQGADYGYTF.

The V and J genes are TRBV6-5 and TRBJ1-1; unclear D gene. The CDR3 has 13 residues. V lost 5 bases and J 2 bases, leaving 9 bases between the germline ends. Germline CDR1 MNHEY, CDR2 SVGAGI. The CDR3 spells CASSEVLNTEAFF. CDR3 DNA: TGTGCCAGCAGTGAAGTACTAAACACTGAAGCTTTCTTT.

V and J are TRBV10-3 and TRBJ2-7, with D possibly TRBD2 on 7 matching bases. V lost 9 bases, J lost 3 bases, and 33 bases lay in between. The CDR3 sequence is 19 residues long. Germline V lookup: CDR1 ENHRY, CDR2 SYGVKD. DNA of the CDR3: TGTGCCATTGGGGGCCAGGGAGGGTCTTCCTATTCTGGCCGCTACGAGCAGTACTTC. Its protein is CAIGGQGGSSYSGRYEQYF.

The rearrangement joins TRBV18 to TRBJ2-3, with 11 nucleotides matching TRBD2. V shed 2 bases and J 6 bases; nucleotides not matched to a gene: 4. The CDR3 loop spans 15 amino acids. Germline V gives CDR1 KGHSH, CDR2 LQKENI. Written as DNA, the CDR3 is TGTGCCAGCTCACCATCTAGCGGGAGGAGTGATACGCAGTATTTT. It specifies CASSPSSGRSDTQYF.

V gene TRBV2 combines with J gene TRBJ1-2; maybe TRBD1 (5 bases). V was shortened by 2 bases and J by 4 bases, with 17 bases between the two germline ends. This CDR3 is 16 amino acids long. CDR1 is SNHLY and CDR2 is FYNNEI in the germline V gene. The CDR3 bases are TGTGCCAGCAGTGAAATAGGGGAGGGTCGGGGCTATGGCTACACCTTC. Its translation is CASSEIGEGRGYGYTF. The variable domain in full, completed from reference TRBV2 and TRBJ1-2, reads EPEVTQTPSHQVTQMGQEVILRCVPISNHLYFYWYRQILGQKVEFLVSFYNNEISEKSEIFDDQFSVERPDGSNFTLKIRSTKLEDSAMYFCASSEIGEGRGYGYTFGSGTRLTVV.

The rearrangement joins TRBV5-1 to TRBJ2-5; D might be TRBD1 (6 bases). This CDR3 is 15 amino acids long. V gave up 4 bases and J gave up 4 bases, with 17 bases separating them. Germline values: CDR1 SGHRS, CDR2 YFSETQ. This chain's CDR3 is CASSPALTGPETQYF. In nucleotides, the CDR3 is TGCGCCAGCAGCCCTGCACTTACAGGGCCAGAGACCCAGTACTTC.

The genes are TRBV9 and TRBJ1-1, with D possibly TRBD1 on 6 matching bases. V was pared by 0 bases and J by 5 bases, with 11 bases between. Germline values: CDR1 SGDLS, CDR2 YYNGEE. This CDR3 has 14 residues. The chain's CDR3 is CASSVVPRGTEAFF. Here the CDR3 DNA reads TGTGCCAGCAGCGTAGTCCCCAGGGGAACTGAAGCTTTCTTT.

The DNA of the CDR3 is TGCGCCAGCAGCTTGGCCGGTATGGATAGCGGGAGGTGGCAGTTCTTC. Translating it yields CASSLAGMDSGRWQFF. The chain employs TRBV5-1 and TRBJ2-1; the match to TRBD2 covers 10 bases. CDR1 is SGHRS and CDR2 is YFSETQ in the germline V gene. This CDR3 is built from 16 residues. Unmatched junction bases numbered 12, after V lost 0 bases and J lost 12 bases.

This sequence joins TRBV7-2 and TRBJ2-5; TRBD2 matches at 12 bases. The CDR3 runs to 15 residues. The germline V gene has CDR1 SGHTA and CDR2 FQGNSA. After removal of 5 bases from V and 5 bases from J, the junction contained 6 bases not matched to a gene. Written as DNA, the CDR3 is TGTGCCAGCAGCCCGCGGACTAGCGGGGAGGAGACCCAGTACTTC. It is translated as CASSPRTSGEETQYF.

This clone has a handful of counts. The J gene is TRBJ1-6, the V gene TRBV28; 7 nucleotides agree with TRBD1. The CDR3 is 15 residues long. Germline CDR1 and CDR2: MDHEN and SYDVKM. Trimming removed 3 bases from V and 7 bases from J; junction bases left unmatched: 6. CDR3 coding DNA: TGTGCCAGCAGTTTTTTCAGGGGGGCGAATTCACCCCTCCACTTT. It translates to CASSFFRGANSPLHF.

Regarding this clone: An end of the junction differs from the germline gene, which may be a read error. DNA of the CDR3: TGTTCCAGCAGCTACAGGGGGCCCGGCTACACCTTC. Protein sequence: CSSSYRGPGYTF. This chain uses TRBV7-9 with TRBJ1-2; 9 bases align to TRBD1. Germline CDR1 SEHNR, CDR2 FQNEAQ (reference sequence). This CDR3 has 12 residues.

This sequence joins TRBV4-3 and TRBJ1-5; TRBD1 matches at 7 bases. CDR3 length: 16 residues. Per germline, CDR1 LGHNA and CDR2 YSLEER. Losses at the gene ends were 1 base for V and 0 bases for J; bases not matched to a gene: 3. CDR3 DNA: TGCGCCAGCAGCCAAGGGACAGGTGCTAGCAATCAGCCCCAGCATTTT. Its protein is CASSQGTGASNQPQHF.

The rearrangement joins TRBV5-4 to TRBJ2-5; TRBD1 is a possible D gene (6 bases). The CDR3 is 15 residues long. Germline assignment: CDR1 SGHNT and CDR2 YYREEE (reference sequence). Trimming stripped 4 bases from V and 5 bases from J, with 18 bases between. The CDR3 DNA sequence: TGTGCCAGCAGCCCCCCCCACACAGGGATGGAGACCCAGTACTTC. Amino acids: CASSPPHTGMETQYF.

This chain links TRBV6-1 with TRBJ2-7; TRBD1 matches 8 bases. The trim removed 6 bases at V and 2 bases at J, leaving 9 bases unmatched. CDR3 length: 15 amino acids. The germline gives CDR1 MNHNS, CDR2 SASEGT. This chain's CDR3 is CASRTRDRTPYEQYF. CDR3 nucleotide sequence: TGTGCCAGCAGGACCCGGGACAGGACCCCCTACGAGCAGTACTTC.

The chain combines TRBV10-3 with TRBJ1-4; D is undetermined. The CDR3 length is 14 residues. The germline gives CDR1 ENHRY, CDR2 SYGVKD. Between the trimmed V and J ends, which lost 3 bases and 8 bases, there was a span of 13 bases. The CDR3 region is CAISDIGPSEKLFF. The DNA of the CDR3 is TGTGCCATCAGTGACATTGGGCCCTCCGAAAAACTGTTTTTT.

The chain has TRBV19 and TRBJ1-1, with a tentative D call TRBD1 (6 bases). V lost 5 bases, J lost 1 base, and 11 bases lay in between. In germline, CDR1 is LNHDA, CDR2 SQIVND (reference sequence). The CDR3 covers 14 residues. The CDR3 region is CASSLQGQNTEAFF. The CDR3 nucleotides read TGTGCCAGTAGTTTACAGGGCCAGAACACTGAAGCTTTCTTT.

The gene calls are TRBV28 and TRBJ2-3, with 8 bases identical to TRBD1. In germline, CDR1 is MDHEN, CDR2 SYDVKM. The CDR3 is made up of 15 amino acids. V trimming: 8 bases; J trimming: 4 bases; junction bases outside the gene matches: 11. CDR3: CASLIQGASSDTQYF. In nucleotides, the CDR3 is TGTGCCAGCCTGATCCAGGGGGCGAGCTCAGATACGCAGTATTTT.

This clone was recorded a few times. The gene calls are TRBV6-1 and TRBJ2-1, with TRBD2 matching 11 bases. The CDR3 extends over 16 amino acids. Germline lookup yields CDR1 MNHNS and CDR2 SASEGT. The trim removed 3 bases at V and 2 bases at J, leaving 3 bases unmatched. The CDR3 DNA reads TGTGCCAGCAGTGAGATAGCGGGAGGGGCCTACAATGAGCAGTTCTTC. Protein product: CASSEIAGGAYNEQFF.